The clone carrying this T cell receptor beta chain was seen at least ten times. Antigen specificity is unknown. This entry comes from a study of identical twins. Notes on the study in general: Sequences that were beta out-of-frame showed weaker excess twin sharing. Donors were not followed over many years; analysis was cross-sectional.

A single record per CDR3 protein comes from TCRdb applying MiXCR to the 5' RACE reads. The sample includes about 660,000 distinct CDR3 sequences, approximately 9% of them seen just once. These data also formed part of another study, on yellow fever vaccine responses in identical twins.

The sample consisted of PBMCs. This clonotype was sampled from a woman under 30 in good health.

CDR3 DNA: TGTGCCAGCAGTTTAGGGGGGTACAATGAGCAGTTCTTC. The encoded protein is CASSLGGYNEQFF. The chain combines TRBV12-3 or TRBV12-4 with TRBJ2-1; D may match TRBD1 or TRBD2 (5 bases each). There are 13 residues in the CDR3. Trimming pared 1 base from V and 4 bases from J, leaving 5 bases between.